The TCR beta chain described here comes from a study of regulatory T cells in long-lasting Graves disease. Time point: newly diagnosed GD, antithyroid drugs for less than 3 months. Researchers made the TCR library from RNA that was extracted from PBMCs. In building TCR beta libraries, iRepertoire HTBI primers were used together with Arm-PCR of CDR3 regions. TCRdb analysed the multiplex PCR reads with MiXCR anew, one entry per CDR3 protein. Seen here are about 440,000 distinct CDR3 sequences, roughly 15% observed once, and the top ten hold roughly 10%. These data were likewise used in another study, on T cells in Graves' hyperthyroidism and ophthalmopathy. Per that study: Primed by the HTBI set, a first-round RT-PCR was run on the TCR CDR3.

The sequences come from peripheral blood mononuclear cells (PBMCs), collected at new diagnosis, from a patient treated with antithyroid drugs. This receptor was identified in a woman under 40 with Graves disease.

CDR3 nucleotides: TGTGCCATCAGTGAAGGCAGGGGGCGTCGGACTGAAGCTTTCTTT. Its protein is CAISEGRGRRTEAFF. The chain has TRBV10-3 and TRBJ1-1; TRBD1 matches 8 bases. Germline assignment: CDR1 ENHRY and CDR2 SYGVKD. This CDR3 contains 15 residues. The J segment lost 5 bases and the V segment lost 3 bases, leaving 8 bases of the junction unmatched.